The T cell receptor (beta chain) under discussion was sequenced for a study of T cells in localized non-small cell lung cancer. Germline V CDR1 and CDR2: MNHEY, SVGAGI. The germline V and J ends were trimmed by 8 bases and 3 bases, with 13 bases remaining between them. This CDR3 spans 13 amino acids. Using immunoSEQ multiplex PCR, the repertoire was profiled, and TCRdb retains in-frame clones only, with some absent. In the table there are tens of thousands of clones, about 84% of which are singletons. This rearrangement joins TRBV6-5 to TRBJ2-5; TRBD1 might be the D (6 bases). The receptor comes from a female donor aged 60 or older with stage I lung adenocarcinoma. Here the sequenced sample was peripheral blood, taken before any cancer treatment. The CDR3 bases are TGTGCCAGCGTCGAGCAGGGGAAAGAGACCCAGTACTTC. Translating it yields CASVEQGKETQYF.